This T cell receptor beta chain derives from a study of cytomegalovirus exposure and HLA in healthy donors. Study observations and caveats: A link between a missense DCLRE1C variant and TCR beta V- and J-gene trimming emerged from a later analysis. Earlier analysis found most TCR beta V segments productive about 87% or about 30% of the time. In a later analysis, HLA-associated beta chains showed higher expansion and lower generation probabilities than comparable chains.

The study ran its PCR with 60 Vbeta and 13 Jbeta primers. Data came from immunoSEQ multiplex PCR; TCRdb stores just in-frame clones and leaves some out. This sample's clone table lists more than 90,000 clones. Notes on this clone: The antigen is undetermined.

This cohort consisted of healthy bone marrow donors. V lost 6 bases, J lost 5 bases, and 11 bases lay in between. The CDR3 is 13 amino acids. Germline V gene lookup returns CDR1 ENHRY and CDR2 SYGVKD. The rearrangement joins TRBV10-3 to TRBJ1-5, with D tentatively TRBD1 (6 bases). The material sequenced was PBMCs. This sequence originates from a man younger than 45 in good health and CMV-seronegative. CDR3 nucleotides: TGTGCCATCAGCGAGGCAGGGGATCAGCCCCAGCATTTT. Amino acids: CAISEAGDQPQHF.